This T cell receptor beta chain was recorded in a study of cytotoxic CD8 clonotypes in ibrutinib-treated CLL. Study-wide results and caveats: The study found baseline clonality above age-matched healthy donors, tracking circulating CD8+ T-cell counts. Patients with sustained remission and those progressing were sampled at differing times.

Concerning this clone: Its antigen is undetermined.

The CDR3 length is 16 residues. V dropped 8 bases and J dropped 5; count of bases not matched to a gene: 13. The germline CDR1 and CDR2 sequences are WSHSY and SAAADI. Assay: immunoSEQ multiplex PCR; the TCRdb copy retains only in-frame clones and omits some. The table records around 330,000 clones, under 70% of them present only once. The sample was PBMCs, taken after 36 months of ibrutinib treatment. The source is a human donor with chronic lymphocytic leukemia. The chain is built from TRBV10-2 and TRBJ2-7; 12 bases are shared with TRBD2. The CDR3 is CASRKDRTSGKDEQYF. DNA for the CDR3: TGCGCCAGCCGCAAGGACAGGACTAGCGGGAAGGACGAGCAGTACTTC.